This note documents a single TCR beta chain sequence. Antigen unknown. Different DNA sequences within this sample yield the same CDR3. Naive CD8 cells lacked CD45RO, underwent positive selection for CCR7 and left out terminally differentiated effector memory CD45RA+ cells. Deep was the level used in running the assay. Repertoires were generated with immunoSEQ multiplex PCR, while TCRdb's copy carries only in-frame clones and drops some. In the table there are 2 million to 2.5 million clones, roughly 91% of which are singletons. This record comes from a study of shared clonotypes between healthy human individuals. Findings and limits, study-wide: Since donors were few, the genetic and exposure-history diversity represented was limited. Clonotype sharing across several donors was observed for around 5% of naive CD4 clonotypes.

Trimming shortened V by 3 bases and J by 7 bases, and 4 bases separated the two germline ends. Germline loops: CDR1 WNHNN, CDR2 SYGVQD (reference sequence). This CDR3 comprises 11 residues. The sample comprised naive CD8+ T cells from PBMCs. The V call is TRBV10-1, the J call TRBJ2-1; D is unresolved. The receptor was isolated from a man between 18 and 29 years old in good health. Some clones in this sample may be carry-over from other donors' samples. CDR3 amino acids: CASSDGNEQFF. CDR3 sequence (DNA): TGCGCCAGCAGTGACGGAAATGAGCAGTTCTTC.